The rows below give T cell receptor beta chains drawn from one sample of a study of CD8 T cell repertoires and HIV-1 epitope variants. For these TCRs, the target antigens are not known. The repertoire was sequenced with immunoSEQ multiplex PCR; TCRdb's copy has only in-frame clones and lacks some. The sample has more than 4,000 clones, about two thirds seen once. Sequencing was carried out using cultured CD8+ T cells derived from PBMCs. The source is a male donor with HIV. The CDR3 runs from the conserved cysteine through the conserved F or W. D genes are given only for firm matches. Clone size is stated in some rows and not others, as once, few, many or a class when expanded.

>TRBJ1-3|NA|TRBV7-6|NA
CASSLLPGDTIYF
TGTGCCAGCAGCTTATTACCAGGGGACACCATATATTTT
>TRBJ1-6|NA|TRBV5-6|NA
CASSLAEMGSPLHF
TGTGCCAGCAGCTTGGCCGAAATGGGTTCACCCCTCCACTTT
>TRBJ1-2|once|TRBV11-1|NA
CASSSGSSNSYGYTF
TGTGCCAGCAGCTCAGGATCCTCCAATTCCTATGGCTACACCTTC
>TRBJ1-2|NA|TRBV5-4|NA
CASSLDGRAGGGYTF
TGTGCCAGCAGCTTGGATGGGAGGGCGGGAGGTGGCTACACCTTC
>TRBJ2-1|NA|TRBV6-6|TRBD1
CASSAGTGSYNEQFF
TGTGCCAGCAGTGCCGGGACAGGCTCCTACAATGAGCAGTTCTTC
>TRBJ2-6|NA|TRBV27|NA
CASSLGGSGANVLTF
TGTGCCAGCAGTTTGGGGGGTTCCGGGGCCAACGTCCTGACTTTC
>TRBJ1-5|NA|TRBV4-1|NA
CASSQGKGMFQPQHF
TGCGCCAGCAGCCAAGGTAAAGGGATGTTCCAGCCCCAGCATTTT
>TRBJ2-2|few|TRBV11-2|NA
CASSVTANTGELFF
TGTGCCAGCAGCGTAACAGCGAACACCGGGGAGCTGTTTTTT
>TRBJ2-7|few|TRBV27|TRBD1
CASSLTGGYYEQYF
TGTGCCAGCAGTTTGACAGGGGGGTACTACGAGCAGTACTTC
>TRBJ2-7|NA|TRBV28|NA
CASTPPSYEQYF
TGTGCCAGCACCCCCCCCTCCTACGAGCAGTACTTC
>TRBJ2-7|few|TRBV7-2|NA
CASSSDWYEQYF
TGTGCCAGCAGTTCGGACTGGTACGAGCAGTACTTC
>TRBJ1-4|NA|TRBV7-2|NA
CASSQRRTNEKLFF
TGTGCCAGCAGCCAACGTAGGACTAATGAAAAACTGTTTTTT
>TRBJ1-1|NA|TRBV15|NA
CATSRDRGLNTEAFF
TGTGCCACCAGCAGAGACCGGGGTTTAAACACTGAAGCTTTCTTT
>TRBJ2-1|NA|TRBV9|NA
CASSPGDGNEQFF
TGTGCCAGCAGCCCCGGAGACGGGAATGAGCAGTTCTTC
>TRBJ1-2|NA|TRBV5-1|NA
CASSFGVGYGYTF
TGCGCCAGCAGCTTCGGCGTAGGGTATGGCTACACCTTC
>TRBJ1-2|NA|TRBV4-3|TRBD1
CASSQDAQGNYGYTF
TGCGCCAGCAGCCAAGATGCACAGGGGAACTATGGCTACACCTTC
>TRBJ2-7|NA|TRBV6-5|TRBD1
CASTRTGTGEQYF
TGTGCCAGCACCAGGACAGGGACCGGCGAGCAGTACTTC
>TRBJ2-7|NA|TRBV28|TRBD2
CASSPEAGVSEQYF
TGTGCCAGCAGTCCGGAAGCGGGAGTAAGCGAGCAGTACTTC
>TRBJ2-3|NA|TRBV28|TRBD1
CASSLWVARGPSPDTQYF
TGTGCCAGCAGTTTATGGGTGGCGAGGGGGCCCTCCCCCGATACGCAGTATTTT